The next 24 T cell receptor beta chains were all read from a single sample in a study of blood T cell repertoires in COVID-19. Clones were sequenced by immunoSEQ multiplex PCR, and TCRdb holds only the in-frame ones, with some missing. This table holds approximately 300,000 clones, 85% to 90% found once. Material: peripheral blood. The receptors come from a woman aged 50 to 60 with COVID-19, enrolled during active disease.

This chain links TRBV6-5 with TRBJ2-7, with 8 positions matching TRBD2. The V and J ends lost 7 bases and 2 bases, in that order; junction bases with no gene match: 10. This CDR3 is 15 amino acids long. Germline V gene lookup returns CDR1 MNHEY and CDR2 SVGAGI. CDR3 in amino acids: CASNVLAGTAYEQYF. The CDR3 region has the DNA TGTGCCAGCAATGTCTTAGCGGGAACAGCCTACGAGCAGTACTTC.

This chain connects TRBV7-2 to TRBJ2-1; no firm D call. Germline V gene sequence: CDR1 SGHTA, CDR2 FQGNSA. V was cut by 1 base and J by 12 bases, with 16 bases left in between. The CDR3 has 14 amino acids. CDR3 amino acids: CASSLVVGSSSQFF. DNA of the CDR3: TGTGCCAGCAGCTTAGTTGTCGGGTCAAGTTCGCAGTTCTTC.

This clone came up once. The rearrangement links TRBV6-6 to TRBJ2-3, with 10 nucleotides matching TRBD2. Germline lookup yields CDR1 MNHNY and CDR2 SVGAGI (reference sequence). V shed 9 bases, J shed 4 bases, and the junction held 7 bases outside the gene matches. CDR3 length equals 14 residues. The CDR3 reads CASSGGPGADTQYF. The CDR3 region has the DNA TGTGCCAGTAGCGGGGGGCCGGGGGCAGATACGCAGTATTTT.

This chain joins TRBV6-6 and TRBJ1-2; D is ambiguous. This CDR3 contains 15 residues. Trimming pared 4 bases from V and 0 bases from J, leaving 12 bases between. Germline V gives CDR1 MNHNY, CDR2 SVGAGI (reference sequence). Written as DNA, the CDR3 is TGTGCCAGCAGTTTAACGGGAAGGGCTAACTATGGCTACACCTTC. Protein sequence: CASSLTGRANYGYTF.

This clone showed up just once. The chain employs TRBV7-2 and TRBJ1-1; possibly TRBD1 for D (5 bases). This CDR3 comprises 14 residues. The germline V and J ends were trimmed by 6 bases and 0 bases, with 11 bases remaining between them. From germline, CDR1 is SGHTA and CDR2 FQGNSA. This CDR3 reads CASRGGLLNTEAFF. The CDR3 DNA is TGTGCCAGCAGGGGGGGGTTGTTGAACACTGAAGCTTTCTTT.

The V and J genes are TRBV5-1 and TRBJ2-5; 10 bases line up with TRBD2. The V gene end was trimmed by 4 bases and the J gene end by 3 bases; junction bases not matched to a gene: 3. Germline assignment: CDR1 SGHRS and CDR2 YFSETQ. The CDR3 totals 14 residues. DNA of the CDR3: TGCGCCAGCAGCATCGGACTAGCGGAAGAGACCCAGTACTTC. Amino acid sequence: CASSIGLAEETQYF.

V usage is TRBV30 and J usage is TRBJ2-1, with 9 bases aligning to TRBD1. Per the germline V gene, CDR1 is GTSNPN and CDR2 is SVGIG (reference sequence). The CDR3 consists of 14 residues. J was trimmed by 1 base and V by 3 bases; bases with no gene match: 1. CDR3 sequence reads: CAWRGQGSYNEQFF. The CDR3 DNA is TGTGCCTGGAGGGGACAGGGTTCCTACAATGAGCAGTTCTTC.

The rearrangement links TRBV6-5 to TRBJ2-1, with D maybe TRBD2 (6 bases). The germline V gene encodes CDR1 MNHEY and CDR2 SVGAGI. The CDR3 is 15 residues long. V was clipped by 6 bases and J by 2 bases, with 14 bases between them. The CDR3 spells CASRYEEGPYNEQFF. CDR3 in DNA: TGTGCCAGCAGGTATGAGGAGGGTCCCTACAATGAGCAGTTCTTC.

The chain uses TRBV12-3 or TRBV12-4 and TRBJ1-2; D ambiguous. There are 13 residues in the CDR3. The germline V and J ends were trimmed by 6 bases and 4 bases, with 12 bases remaining between them. Here the CDR3 reads CASSPRPLYGYTF. DNA of the CDR3: TGTGCCAGCAGCCCCCGTCCCCTCTATGGCTACACCTTC.

This chain uses TRBV19 with TRBJ2-7; 8 bases align to TRBD2. This CDR3 is 14 amino acids long. Germline values: CDR1 LNHDA, CDR2 SQIVND (reference sequence). Trimming at V came to 8 bases and at J to 2 bases, leaving 8 bases not matched to a gene. The CDR3 region has the DNA TGTGCCAGTCGGGAGGGGGGGAGGACCTACGAGCAGTACTTC. This translates into CASREGGRTYEQYF. Based on the CDR3 plus reference TRBV19 and TRBJ2-7, the full variable domain is DGGITQSPKYLFRKEGQNVTLSCEQNLNHDAMYWYRQDPGQGLRLIYYSQIVNDFQKGDIAEGYSVSREKKESFPLTVTSAQKNPTAFYLCASREGGRTYEQYFGPGTRLTVT.

This chain uses TRBV19 with TRBJ2-6; 11 bases fit TRBD1. The CDR3 has 19 residues. Germline trimming cut 7 bases from V and 2 bases from J; bases unmatched to any gene: 13. In germline, CDR1 is LNHDA, CDR2 SQIVND (reference sequence). The CDR3 DNA follows: TGTGCCAGTATGTATCCCGGGACAGGGGGACGGGCTGGGGCCAACGTCCTGACTTTC. This translates into CASMYPGTGGRAGANVLTF.

This clone was seen only once. The J gene is TRBJ2-1, the V gene TRBV9; possible D gene TRBD2, 6 bases. Germline lookup yields CDR1 SGDLS and CDR2 YYNGEE. The germline V and J ends were trimmed by 6 bases and 0 bases, with 16 bases remaining between them. The CDR3 spans 16 residues. Here the CDR3 DNA reads TGTGCCAGCAACCCACTCATGGGGGGCTCCTACAATGAGCAGTTCTTC. Protein: CASNPLMGGSYNEQFF.

The chain combines TRBV20-1 with TRBJ2-1, with D unresolved. The germline CDR1 and CDR2 sequences are DFQATT and SNEGSKA (reference sequence). The CDR3 runs to 14 residues. The V and J ends lost 3 bases and 0 bases respectively, with 9 bases between them. The CDR3 region has the DNA TGCAGTGCTAGTCCCCCCCGCTCCTACAATGAGCAGTTCTTC. It encodes CSASPPRSYNEQFF.

This clone appeared once. The chain is built from TRBV5-5 and TRBJ2-7; no clear D gene. Between the trimmed V and J ends, which lost 6 bases and 5 bases, there was a span of 18 bases. Germline-derived CDR1 and CDR2 are SGHKS and YYEKEE (reference sequence). This CDR3 comprises 14 residues. The CDR3 DNA sequence: TGTGCCAGCACCCTAAGATACGGGTTCCACGAGCAGTACTTC. As protein: CASTLRYGFHEQYF.

V and J are TRBV24-1 and TRBJ2-7, with TRBD2 matching over 10 bases. The CDR3 runs 15 residues. Trimming cost V 3 bases and J 6 bases; bases outside gene matches: 7. CDR1 is KGHDR and CDR2 is SFDVKD in the germline V gene. The CDR3 region is CATSDPVAGGFEQYF. The CDR3 region has the DNA TGTGCCACCAGTGATCCAGTAGCGGGAGGTTTCGAGCAGTACTTC.

The J gene is TRBJ2-2, the V gene TRBV2, with 7 bases fitting TRBD1. Trimming took 6 bases from V and 6 from J; bases not matched to a gene: 10. Germline-derived CDR1 and CDR2 are SNHLY and FYNNEI. This CDR3 comprises 15 residues. The CDR3 here is CASRTDRALAGELFF. The CDR3 nucleotides are TGTGCCAGCAGGACAGACAGGGCGCTGGCCGGGGAGCTGTTTTTT.

The V and J genes are TRBV12-3 or TRBV12-4 and TRBJ2-3; D call uncertain. This CDR3 comprises 11 residues. V was pared by 6 bases and J by 8 bases, with 9 bases between. The CDR3 loop is CASRRLGTQYF. CDR3 bases: TGTGCCAGCAGACGCCTCGGTACGCAGTATTTT.

This clone has just a few counts. V and J are TRBV28 and TRBJ2-2, with 12 nucleotides matching TRBD1. Germline assignment: CDR1 MDHEN and CDR2 SYDVKM. The V gene end was trimmed by 4 bases and the J gene end by 8 bases; junction bases not matched to a gene: 5. The CDR3 consists of 15 residues. CDR3 nucleotides: TGTGCCAGCAGTTGGGGACAGGGGGCGTCGGGGGAGCTGTTTTTT. This codes for CASSWGQGASGELFF.

V usage is TRBV30 and J usage is TRBJ1-5; perhaps TRBD1 as D (6 bases). Looked up from germline, CDR1 is GTSNPN and CDR2 is SVGIG (reference sequence). Trimming cost V 1 base and J 5 bases, with 15 bases left between them. This CDR3 contains 15 residues. CDR3 bases: TGTGCCTGGAGTGCCGGGTGGGGGCCCCATCAGCCCCAGCATTTT. Translated: CAWSAGWGPHQPQHF.

The rearrangement links TRBV9 to TRBJ2-4; TRBD2 matches 11 bases. Germline V gene sequence: CDR1 SGDLS, CDR2 YYNGEE. V shed 0 bases and J 1 base; nucleotides not matched to a gene: 0. CDR3 length: 16 residues. The CDR3 coding sequence is TGTGCCAGCAGCGTAGCTAGCGGGAGGGCCAAAAACATTCAGTACTTC. It yields the protein CASSVASGRAKNIQYF. The full variable domain, its missing parts supplied by reference TRBV9 and TRBJ2-4, is DSGVTQTPKHLITATGQRVTLRCSPRSGDLSVYWYQQSLDQGLQFLIQYYNGEERAKGNILERFSAQQFPDLHSELNLSSLELGDSALYFCASSVASGRAKNIQYFGAGTRLSVL.

V usage is TRBV24-1 and J usage is TRBJ2-5; TRBD1 matches 8 bases. The V segment lost 2 bases and the J segment 5 bases; nucleotides outside the gene matches: 3. The CDR3 contains 14 residues. From germline, CDR1 is KGHDR and CDR2 SFDVKD. In DNA form, the CDR3 reads TGTGCCACCAGTGATTCAGGGGGCCCCGAGACCCAGTACTTC. It is translated as CATSDSGGPETQYF.

The chain combines TRBV10-3 with TRBJ1-5; 7 bases match TRBD1. Germline CDR1 reads ENHRY; CDR2 reads SYGVKD. The CDR3 totals 15 residues. V lost 5 bases and J lost 4; bases outside the gene matches: 8. CDR3 residues: CAISPGDRANQPQHF. Written as DNA, the CDR3 is TGTGCCATCAGTCCAGGAGACAGGGCAAATCAGCCCCAGCATTTT.

This chain joins TRBV27 and TRBJ2-1, with a tentative D call TRBD1 (5 bases). Germline loops: CDR1 MNHEY, CDR2 SMNVEV (reference sequence). This CDR3 is built from 14 residues. With 6 bases removed from V and 6 bases from J, the gap between germline ends came to 15 bases. The CDR3 spells CASSRQLSSNEQFF. CDR3 nucleotide sequence: TGTGCCAGCAGCCGACAGCTTTCTTCCAATGAGCAGTTCTTC.

The J gene is TRBJ1-2, the V gene TRBV6-1, with D hard to call. CDR3 size: 14 residues. V was clipped by 5 bases and J by 2 bases, with 12 bases between them. Germline V gene lookup returns CDR1 MNHNS and CDR2 SASEGT. CDR3 nucleotide sequence: TGTGCCAGCAGTTCCTCCTTAATCAACTATGGCTACACCTTC. This sequence encodes CASSSSLINYGYTF.